This T cell receptor beta chain was observed in a study of T cell responses to AZD1222 COVID-19 vaccine. The method was immunoSEQ multiplex PCR; TCRdb's version includes in-frame clones alone and lacks a portion of them. Here the sample spans around 160,000 clones, more than 75% being singletons. The study's findings and limits: Among AZD1222 vaccinees, only six or seven were seropositive at baseline.

Germline values: CDR1 SGDLS, CDR2 YYNGEE. V shed 7 bases and J 1 base; nucleotides not matched to a gene: 7. This CDR3 has 15 amino acids. Note on this clone: Its cognate antigen is unknown.

The sequence derives from an adult in good health. The J gene is TRBJ2-1, the V gene TRBV9; TRBD2 matches at 8 bases. The sequences come from peripheral blood, collected on day 0 of AZD1222 vaccination. CDR3 sequence: CASAPGGVSYNEQFF. CDR3 DNA: TGTGCCAGCGCCCCGGGGGGGGTTTCCTACAATGAGCAGTTCTTC.